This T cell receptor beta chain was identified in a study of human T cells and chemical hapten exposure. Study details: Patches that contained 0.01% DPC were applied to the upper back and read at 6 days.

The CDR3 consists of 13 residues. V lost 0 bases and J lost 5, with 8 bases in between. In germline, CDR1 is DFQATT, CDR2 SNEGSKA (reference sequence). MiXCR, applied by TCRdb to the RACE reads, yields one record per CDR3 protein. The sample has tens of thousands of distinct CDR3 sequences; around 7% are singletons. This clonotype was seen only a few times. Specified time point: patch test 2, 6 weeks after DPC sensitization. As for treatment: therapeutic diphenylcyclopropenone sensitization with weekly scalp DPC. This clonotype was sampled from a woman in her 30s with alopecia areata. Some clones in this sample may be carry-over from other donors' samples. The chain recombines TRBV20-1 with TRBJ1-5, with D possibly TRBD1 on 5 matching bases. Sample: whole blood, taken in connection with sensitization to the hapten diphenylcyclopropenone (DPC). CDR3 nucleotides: TGCAGTGCTAGAGAAGGAGGGGATCAGCCCCAGCATTTT. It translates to CSAREGGDQPQHF.